This record concerns one T cell receptor beta chain sequence. Which antigen it targets is not known. Base qualities were left out, and no much larger clone turns up one base away. Whole blood was collected in K2EDTA tubes by collaborating institutions according to the institutions' own protocols. Collaborator samples were shipped for TCRbeta analysis as frozen whole blood, isolated PBMCs, or DNA extracted from either sample type. This specimen belongs to a study of blood T cell repertoires in COVID-19 (dated by TCRdb to 2018 to 2021). For the wider study: Collaborator samples came from the United States, Italy and Spain and covered acute and convalescent phases of COVID-19. The sample metadata nearly always contained a de-identified subject ID, COVID-19 status, age in years and sex. The samples were drawn from two sources: the first 160 participants of the ongoing ImmuneRACE study, and over 950 subjects contributed by 6 global collaborators. Where HLA class I and class II types were available, the types were taken from metadata supplied by the sample provider, not from assay-based typing. The dataset comprised deeply sampled blood TCRbeta repertoires from subjects exposed to, actively infected with, or recovered from COVID-19. The repertoires were released in a freely available public database intended as a resource for research on the immune response to SARS-CoV-2. The prospective study material was composed of cDNA or gDNA derived from T cells, B-cell-depleted T cells, or PBMCs. Study-level results and caveats: The quantity of clinical and demographic metadata differed by source and by participant and was supplied without curation.

At the junction V is shortened by 10 bases and J by 0 bases, with 12 bases in between. The CDR3 runs 14 amino acids, cysteine and phenylalanine included. Only the CDR3 part of the read is kept: 42 bases, read in frame from the first base. For CDR1 and CDR2, the germline V gene lists MNHEY and SVGAGI. TCRbeta CDR3 regions were amplified from genomic DNA using the immunoSEQ Assay, a bias-controlled multiplex PCR. In the source study's methods: The number of nucleated cells in each sample was estimated from the amplification of reference gene primers within the assay. To quantify the absolute abundance of each unique TCRbeta CDR3 rearrangement, sequence reads were collapsed and filtered. Productive Simpson clonality was computed per sample as the square root of Simpson's diversity index over productive rearrangements. Entries here come from immuneACCESS through TCRdb and include only in-frame sequences with V and J called. Some clones fail to appear in such tables; in the studies checked, an unresolved V gene covers under half of the shortfall, and the cause of the remainder is unknown. Clonal size and the V and J genes are those of that table, whereas D and trimming came from the DNA. The sample contains around 100,000 clones, 85% of them found a single time. The leading ten clones occupy 13% of the sample.

The V gene is TRBV6-5 and the J gene is TRBJ1-4; the D gene is possibly TRBD1, with 5 bases matching. Material for sequencing was peripheral blood. The TCR was taken from a human donor in a cohort sampled during active COVID-19. CDR3 loop: CATREGTTNEKLFF. In nucleotide form, the sequence is TGTGCCACCAGGGAGGGAACAACTAATGAAAAACTGTTTTTT.